Shown below are 27 T cell receptor beta chains from a single sample sequenced in a study of T cells in Graves' hyperthyroidism and ophthalmopathy. TCR beta CDR3 regions were amplified from RNA. Initially, a first-round RT-PCR of the TCR CDR3 employed the HTBI primer set. A single record per CDR3 protein comes from TCRdb applying MiXCR to the multiplex PCR reads. The table lists hundreds of thousands of distinct CDR3 sequences, roughly 15% of them singletons. Sequencing was performed on blood. Every receptor here comes from a woman in her forties or fifties with Graves' ophthalmopathy.

The CDR3, as DNA: TGTGCCAGCAGTGGCTTTCTGGGTCAGCCCCAGCATTTT. This translates into CASSGFLGQPQHF. V is TRBV6-2 or TRBV6-3 and J is TRBJ1-5; the D is unclear. CDR3 size: 13 residues. The V gene lost 5 bases and the J gene lost 6 bases, with 11 bases spanning the gap. Germline-derived CDR1 and CDR2 are MNHEY and SVGEGT.

This clonotype was observed many times. This sequence joins TRBV20-1 and TRBJ2-1, with D perhaps matching TRBD2 (6 bases). With 1 base removed from V and 7 bases from J, the gap between germline ends came to 35 bases. This CDR3 has 21 amino acids. Per germline, CDR1 DFQATT and CDR2 SNEGSKA (reference sequence). CDR3 coding DNA: TGCAGTGCTAGAGGCGTGTTTGCTAAGAAAGCTAGCGCGGGGATTGATAATGAGCAGTTCTTC. As protein: CSARGVFAKKASAGIDNEQFF.

This clonotype was counted a few times. J is TRBJ2-5 and V is TRBV12-3 or TRBV12-4; TRBD2 is a possible D gene (5 bases). The CDR3 consists of 16 residues. The germline V and J ends were trimmed by 4 bases and 3 bases, with 18 bases remaining between them. CDR3 loop: CASSSATSRGKETQYF. The CDR3, as DNA: TGTGCCAGCAGTTCCGCGACTTCCCGGGGTAAAGAGACCCAGTACTTC.

A note on this clonotype: One end of the junction fails to match germline, which may point to a read error. The chain carries TRBV7-2 and TRBJ2-3; tentatively, D is TRBD1 (6 bases). Germline V gene lookup returns CDR1 SGHTA and CDR2 FQGNSA. CDR3 length: 14 amino acids. The CDR3 reads CASSLDRYTDTRYF. The DNA for the CDR3 is TGTGCCAGCAGCCTGGACAGATACACAGATACGCGGTATTTT. The entire variable domain, with the rest obtained from reference TRBV7-2 and TRBJ2-3, is as follows: GAGVSQSPSNKVTEKGKDVELRCDPISGHTALYWYRQSLGQGLEFLIYFQGNSAPDKSGLPSDRFSAERTGGSVSTLTIQRTQQEDSAVYLCASSLDRYTDTRYFGPGTRLTVL.

The sample holds a few counts of this clonotype. This chain joins TRBV10-3 and TRBJ2-7; D is uncertain. Trimming cost V 4 bases and J 0 bases, with 4 bases left between them. This CDR3 is built from 12 residues. Germline V CDR1 and CDR2: ENHRY, SYGVKD. This chain's CDR3 is CAISVYSYEQYF. The CDR3 bases are TGTGCCATCAGTGTTTACTCCTACGAGCAGTACTTC.

This clonotype was seen ten or more times. In nucleotides, the CDR3 is TGTGCCAGCAGCCCTAGCGGGAGGAACTACGAGCAGTACTTC. Protein: CASSPSGRNYEQYF. This chain connects TRBV12-3 or TRBV12-4 to TRBJ2-7, with TRBD2 matching 11 bases. V lost 6 bases and J lost 3; bases outside the gene matches: 4. The CDR3 is 14 amino acids.

This clonotype was counted ten times or more. The chain recombines TRBV5-1 with TRBJ2-2; D assignment may be TRBD1 or TRBD2 (5 bases each). CDR1 is SGHRS and CDR2 is YFSETQ in the germline V gene. V was trimmed by 2 bases and J by 7 bases, leaving 12 bases between them. CDR3 length: 14 residues. The CDR3: CASSFEGIGGELFF. The CDR3 DNA reads TGCGCCAGCAGCTTCGAGGGGATAGGCGGGGAGCTGTTTTTT.

This clonotype was seen more than once but under ten times. A much larger clone differs from this one at a single base, so this may be a read error. The genes are TRBV7-2 and TRBJ2-3, with D uncertain. Germline values: CDR1 SGHTA, CDR2 FQGNSA. The CDR3 consists of 15 residues. CDR3: CASSLLRFRTDTRYF. The CDR3 bases are TGTGCCAGCAGCTTATTGAGGTTTCGCACAGATACGCGGTATTTT.

The V gene is TRBV20-1, the J gene TRBJ2-7; perhaps D is TRBD1 or TRBD2 (5 bases each). V shed 1 base and J shed 2 bases, with 18 bases lying between them. CDR3 length: 16 residues. Germline V gene sequence: CDR1 DFQATT, CDR2 SNEGSKA (reference sequence). The CDR3 spells CSARGGTAKQPYEQYF. The CDR3 nucleotides are TGCAGTGCTAGAGGTGGGACGGCCAAACAACCCTACGAGCAGTACTTC.

Many counts were recorded for this clonotype. The chain is built from TRBV7-8 and TRBJ2-3, with D perhaps matching TRBD2 (5 bases). Germline V gene data show CDR1 as SGHVS and CDR2 as FQNEAQ. Trimming pared 3 bases from V and 0 bases from J, leaving 13 bases between. The CDR3 consists of 16 residues. The CDR3 loop reads CASSFSSGASTDTQYF. Here the CDR3 DNA reads TGTGCCAGCAGCTTTTCCAGCGGAGCTAGCACAGATACGCAGTATTTT.

The chain is built from TRBV20-1 and TRBJ2-3; 7 bases are shared with TRBD1. V lost 0 bases to trimming and J lost 3 bases; unmatched junction nucleotides: 6. The V gene's germline CDR1 is DFQATT and CDR2 SNEGSKA (reference sequence). The CDR3 spans 15 residues. The CDR3 nucleotides read TGCAGTGCTAGAGACTCAGGGGGTGGGACAGATACGCAGTATTTT. Translating it yields CSARDSGGGTDTQYF.

The rearrangement uses TRBV15 and TRBJ1-1, with a tentative D call TRBD1 (6 bases). V lost 0 bases to trimming and J lost 4 bases, with 21 bases between them. Germline CDR1 is LNHNV and CDR2 is YYDKDF (reference sequence). The CDR3 is 18 amino acids. The CDR3 DNA reads TGTGCCACCAGCAGAGATTTAGGGGCAGGGGTTGTCGGCACTGAAGCTTTCTTT. Its protein product is CATSRDLGAGVVGTEAFF.

About this clonotype itself: Just one base apart from a much larger clone, this may be a read error. This rearrangement joins TRBV20-1 to TRBJ2-1, with 10 bases that match TRBD2. The CDR3 is 16 residues long. The V gene's germline CDR1 is DFQATT and CDR2 SNEGSKA (reference sequence). V lost 3 bases to trimming and J lost 5 bases; unmatched junction nucleotides: 10. The CDR3 coding sequence is TGCAGTGCTAGCAGTACTAGCGGGAAGGCCCACAATGAGCAGTTCTTC. Translated: CSASSTSGKAHNEQFF.

This clonotype was counted only a few times. This rearrangement joins TRBV6-2 or TRBV6-3 to TRBJ1-1, with TRBD1 identical over 7 bases. Germline values: CDR1 MNHEY, CDR2 SVGEGT. The CDR3 totals 14 residues. The J segment lost 1 base and the V segment lost 5 bases, leaving 4 bases of the junction unmatched. The CDR3 DNA is TGTGCCAGCAGTAAAAGGACAGGGAACACTGAAGCTTTCTTT. Its protein product is CASSKRTGNTEAFF.

This clonotype came up many times. V gene TRBV28 combines with J gene TRBJ1-2; D is uncertain. V dropped 3 bases and J dropped 0 bases, with 11 bases sitting between them. Germline V gene sequence: CDR1 MDHEN, CDR2 SYDVKM. The CDR3 length is 15 residues. The CDR3 nucleotides read TGTGCCAGCAGTTTCGGCAGCCCCTCTAACTATGGCTACACCTTC. Its translation: CASSFGSPSNYGYTF.

This clonotype was seen repeatedly, ten times or more. CDR3 nucleotide sequence: TGTGCCAGCAGCCAAGAGGTGACGGCTTCAGGCGAAGCTTTCTTT. Residues: CASSQEVTASGEAFF. V gene TRBV3-1 combines with J gene TRBJ1-1; unclear D gene. This CDR3 has 15 residues. CDR1 is LGHDT, CDR2 YNNKEL, per germline (reference sequence). The V gene lost 0 bases and the J gene lost 8 bases, with 16 bases spanning the gap.

There are many counts of this clonotype. The chain couples TRBV30 to TRBJ1-2, with 8 bases aligning to TRBD1. J was trimmed by 4 bases and V by 7 bases; bases with no gene match: 11. The CDR3 spans 14 residues. Germline assignment: CDR1 GTSNPN and CDR2 SVGIG (reference sequence). The CDR3 region has the DNA TGTGCCTACGACGGACAGGGTCTGACCTATGGCTACACCTTC. Translation: CAYDGQGLTYGYTF.

V and J are TRBV19 and TRBJ2-1; 9 bases fit TRBD2. Germline assignment: CDR1 LNHDA and CDR2 SQIVND (reference sequence). Trimming at V came to 6 bases and at J to 4 bases, leaving 4 bases not matched to a gene. This CDR3 is 14 amino acids long. The CDR3 region is CASRGGRAYNEQFF. CDR3 sequence (DNA): TGTGCCAGTAGGGGCGGGAGGGCATACAATGAGCAGTTCTTC.

In this sample, this clonotype turned up many times. The CDR3 DNA sequence: TGTGCCAGCAGTTACTCGAGGCCCGGGGCCATCGATTGGGAGCAGTACTTC. Its translation: CASSYSRPGAIDWEQYF. The rearrangement joins TRBV6-2 or TRBV6-3 to TRBJ2-7; D possibly uses TRBD1 or TRBD2 (5 bases each). The germline CDR1 and CDR2 sequences are MNHEY and SVGEGT. CDR3 size: 17 residues. Deletions cut 0 bases from V and 7 bases from J, with 22 bases between.

The rearrangement uses TRBV6-5 and TRBJ2-7; 13 bases line up with TRBD2. The length of the CDR3 is 15 residues. V gave up 2 bases and J gave up 7 bases; unmatched junction bases: 5. Germline V gene lookup returns CDR1 MNHEY and CDR2 SVGAGI. CDR3 DNA: TGTGCCAGCAGTTACCCGGGACTAGCGGGAAATGAGCAGTACTTC. This translates into CASSYPGLAGNEQYF.

This clonotype was counted between two and nine times. V gene TRBV19 combines with J gene TRBJ2-7, with D hard to call. CDR3 length: 12 amino acids. Trimming took off 7 bases at V and 3 bases at J, with 10 bases between the two ends. Looked up from germline, CDR1 is LNHDA and CDR2 is SQIVND (reference sequence). CDR3 coding DNA: TGTGCCAGTATTGACACCGTCTACGAGCAGTACTTC. As protein: CASIDTVYEQYF.

This clonotype was recorded at least ten times. The chain links TRBV29-1 to TRBJ1-5; D is unresolved. The CDR3 has 12 amino acids. CDR1 is SQVTM and CDR2 is ANQGSEA in the germline V gene. Trimming pared 6 bases from V and 6 bases from J, leaving 12 bases between. The CDR3: CSVSSLGQPQHF. The CDR3 DNA reads TGCAGCGTCTCAAGCCTTGGTCAGCCCCAGCATTTT.

V and J are TRBV7-2 and TRBJ2-3; 10 bases agree with TRBD1. The CDR3 length is 17 residues. Germline V gene data show CDR1 as SGHTA and CDR2 as FQGNSA. V shed 2 bases and J 4 bases; nucleotides not matched to a gene: 9. CDR3 in amino acids: CASSLLIGTGVPDTQYF. CDR3 DNA: TGTGCCAGCAGCTTATTAATCGGGACAGGGGTTCCAGATACGCAGTATTTT.

The rearrangement joins TRBV20-1 to TRBJ2-2; 10 bases map to TRBD2. This CDR3 contains 14 residues. With V trimmed by 4 bases and J by 3 bases, 2 bases remained unmatched. Per the germline V gene, CDR1 is DFQATT and CDR2 is SNEGSKA (reference sequence). For the CDR3, the DNA is TGCAGTGCTACGACTAGCGGGCACACCGGGGAGCTGTTTTTT. Translating gives CSATTSGHTGELFF.

Ten or more counts support this clonotype. The chain combines TRBV28 with TRBJ2-1, with 9 bases lining up with TRBD1. The CDR3 is made up of 18 amino acids. From germline, CDR1 is MDHEN and CDR2 SYDVKM. After removal of 5 bases from V and 4 bases from J, the junction contained 15 bases not matched to a gene. DNA for the CDR3: TGTGCCAGCAGTCAGCATCTGGGTGGGACAGGGAGGTACAATGAGCAGTTCTTC. Translating gives CASSQHLGGTGRYNEQFF.

This clonotype was picked up many times. The J gene is TRBJ1-2, the V gene TRBV20-1; no firm D call. The CDR3 runs 12 residues. The V end lost 7 bases, the J end lost 8 bases, and 17 bases lay between the germline ends. Germline CDR1 reads DFQATT; CDR2 reads SNEGSKA (reference sequence). CDR3 sequence (DNA): TGCAGTGGCGGACTATTAACTCGCGGCTACACCTTC. It yields the protein CSGGLLTRGYTF.

This clonotype appeared many times. The chain uses TRBV29-1 and TRBJ1-5; possible D gene TRBD1, 5 bases. Germline CDR1 is SQVTM and CDR2 is ANQGSEA. This CDR3 comprises 11 residues. The V end lost 4 bases, the J end lost 7 bases, and 8 bases lay between the germline ends. The CDR3 sequence is CSVGEGQPQHF. The CDR3 DNA reads as TGCAGCGTTGGGGAGGGGCAGCCCCAGCATTTT.